This TCR beta chain was sequenced during a study of regulatory T cells in long-lasting Graves disease. Libraries of TCR beta came from iRepertoire HTBI primers plus Arm-PCR of CDR3 regions. Each CDR3 protein gets one entry after TCRdb re-called the multiplex PCR reads with MiXCR. The top ten clones hold more than 15% of a sample with roughly 610,000 distinct CDR3 sequences, under 20% of them seen once. Study-level findings and limits: Under persistent disease, TRBV28, TRBJ1-2 and TRBJ2-5 were used preferentially.

Time point in this sample: newly diagnosed GD, antithyroid drugs for less than 3 months. The TCR library was made from RNA extracted from PBMCs. V lost 8 bases, J lost 0 bases, and 14 bases lay in between. Germline CDR1 and CDR2: SNHLY and FYNNEI. This CDR3 comprises 14 residues. This clonotype was picked up many times. Its antigen is as yet unknown. The same specimen was also included in a second study, on T cells in Graves' hyperthyroidism and ophthalmopathy.

J is TRBJ2-7 and V is TRBV2; D possibly corresponds to TRBD2 (6 bases). The receptor's source is a woman aged 25 to 39 with Graves disease. Sequenced here: peripheral blood mononuclear cells (PBMCs), sampled at new diagnosis, from a patient treated with antithyroid drugs. The CDR3 reads CASRWDLDSYEQYF. The CDR3 DNA follows: TGTGCCAGCCGCTGGGACTTGGACTCCTACGAGCAGTACTTC.